This is a list of T cell receptor beta chains from one sample in a study of blood T cell repertoires in COVID-19. Assay used: immunoSEQ multiplex PCR; TCRdb lists only in-frame clones, some missing. Of tens of thousands of clones detected, around 88% appear once; the ten largest clones hold less than 9%. Sequencing used peripheral blood. The receptors were gathered from an elderly woman with acute or convalescent COVID-19. CDR3s include the opening cysteine and the closing phenylalanine or tryptophan. A D gene is named only where the DNA matches it firmly.

D	V	J	CDR3
TRBD2	TRBV18	TRBJ2-1	CASSPLSGGPGTYEQFF
TRBD1	TRBV5-1	TRBJ1-5	CASSLTGDSNQPQHF
TRBD1	TRBV5-4	TRBJ2-1	CASSQGQGAYNEQFF
.	TRBV6-2/TRBV6-3	TRBJ2-3	CASSTVTDTQYF
.	TRBV7-9	TRBJ1-4	CASSPARTNEKLFF
TRBD2	TRBV5-6	TRBJ2-4	CASSLITSDENIQYF
.	TRBV19	TRBJ2-3	CASSTYTDTQYF
TRBD1	TRBV7-9	TRBJ1-2	CASSLPQGPNYGYTF
.	TRBV7-9	TRBJ1-4	CASSLGQSNEKLFF
.	TRBV9	TRBJ1-1	CASSVVLGGGTEAFF
TRBD1	TRBV19	TRBJ1-2	CASSMTGGSGGYTF
.	TRBV15	TRBJ2-5	CATSRESSEEEIAQYF
TRBD1	TRBV24-1	TRBJ1-1	CATSDYRGRAFF
TRBD1	TRBV27	TRBJ1-1	CASLKQGADTEAFF
TRBD2	TRBV3-1/TRBV3-2	TRBJ2-7	CASSQVTSGSYEQYF
TRBD1	TRBV5-1	TRBJ2-2	CASSWGQGRQSGELFF
TRBD1	TRBV6-2/TRBV6-3	TRBJ1-5	CASSYAGTGYGGNQPQHF
TRBD1	TRBV9	TRBJ1-1	CASTPGQERTEAFF
.	TRBV7-9	TRBJ1-1	CASSPQGVTEAFF
.	TRBV19	TRBJ2-7	CASSIGRGAGIYEQYF